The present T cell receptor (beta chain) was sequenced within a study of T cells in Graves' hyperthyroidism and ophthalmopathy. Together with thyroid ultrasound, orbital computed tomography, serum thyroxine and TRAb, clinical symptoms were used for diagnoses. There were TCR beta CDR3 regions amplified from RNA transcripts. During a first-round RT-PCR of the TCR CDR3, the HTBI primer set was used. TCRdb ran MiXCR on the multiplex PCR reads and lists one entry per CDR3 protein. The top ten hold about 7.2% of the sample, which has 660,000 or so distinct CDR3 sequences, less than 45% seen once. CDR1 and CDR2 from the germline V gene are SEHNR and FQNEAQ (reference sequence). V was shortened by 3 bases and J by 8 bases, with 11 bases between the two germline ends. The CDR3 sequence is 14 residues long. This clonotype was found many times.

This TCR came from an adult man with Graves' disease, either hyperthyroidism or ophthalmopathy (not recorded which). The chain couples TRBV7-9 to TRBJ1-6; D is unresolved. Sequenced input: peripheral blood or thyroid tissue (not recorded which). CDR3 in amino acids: CASSFVIEDSPLHF. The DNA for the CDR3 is TGTGCCAGCAGCTTCGTAATAGAGGATTCACCCCTCCACTTT.